The 26 T cell receptor beta chains in this list originate from one sample, sequenced in a study of vaccination effects on CD4 cells after COVID-19. Only in-frame clones appear in the TCRdb table, and some are missing; sequencing was by immunoSEQ multiplex PCR. This repertoire shows some 60,000 clones, around four fifths found once; its top ten account for about 4.5%. These receptors' targets are unknown. CD4+ T cells were isolated after around 9 days of culture. Each participant was administered two doses of either the BNT162b2 or the mRNA-1273 vaccine. Sequencing was performed on CD4+ T cells from PBMCs cultured without peptide, taken after COVID-19 vaccination. The receptors shown here come from a human donor who received a COVID-19 vaccine.

DNA of the CDR3: TGCGCCAGCAGCCAAGTGGGTGTTCGCGGCTACACCTTC. Protein product: CASSQVGVRGYTF. The V call is TRBV4-3, the J call TRBJ1-2; the D is unclear. Germline V gene lookup returns CDR1 LGHNA and CDR2 YSLEER. V was cut by 1 base and J by 8 bases, with 11 bases left in between. There are 13 residues in the CDR3.

This clone was recorded only once. This chain uses TRBV19 with TRBJ1-6; D possibly corresponds to TRBD1 (6 bases). The germline CDR1 and CDR2 sequences are LNHDA and SQIVND (reference sequence). CDR3 length: 16 residues. V lost 3 bases and J lost 8, with 17 bases in between. CDR3 in DNA: TGTGCCAGTAGTATTCGGGGGGCGATACTTTATTCACCCCTCCACTTT. It translates to CASSIRGAILYSPLHF.

The rearrangement uses TRBV7-2 and TRBJ2-3; a weak D match, TRBD2 (6 bases). The CDR3 totals 13 residues. Trimming removed 8 bases at V and 2 bases at J, with 11 bases between. Germline-derived CDR1 and CDR2 are SGHTA and FQGNSA. The CDR3 region is CASRGLNTDTQYF. In DNA form, the CDR3 reads TGTGCCAGCCGCGGACTAAACACAGATACGCAGTATTTT.

The J gene is TRBJ1-6, the V gene TRBV5-1; 10 bases map to TRBD1. The germline V gene encodes CDR1 SGHRS and CDR2 YFSETQ. The J segment lost 9 bases and the V segment lost 5 bases, leaving 14 bases of the junction unmatched. This CDR3 is 17 amino acids long. CDR3 DNA sequence: TGCGCCAGCAGTATTGAGTCCGCGGGACAGGGGATTTCACCCCTCCACTTT. It translates to CASSIESAGQGISPLHF.

The chain couples TRBV7-2 to TRBJ1-1, with a possible D match to TRBD1 (6 bases). The V gene's germline CDR1 is SGHTA and CDR2 FQGNSA. This CDR3 has 16 amino acids. V lost 5 bases, J lost 2 bases, and 18 bases lay in between. CDR3 sequence: CASSPSGAKRNTEAFF. The DNA for the CDR3 is TGTGCCAGCAGCCCATCAGGGGCAAAAAGAAACACTGAAGCTTTCTTT. Full variable domain (remainder filled in from reference TRBV7-2 and TRBJ1-1): GAGVSQSPSNKVTEKGKDVELRCDPISGHTALYWYRQSLGQGLEFLIYFQGNSAPDKSGLPSDRFSAERTGGSVSTLTIQRTQQEDSAVYLCASSPSGAKRNTEAFFGQGTRLTVV.

V gene TRBV10-3 combines with J gene TRBJ1-1; maybe TRBD1 (6 bases). This CDR3 region has 14 residues. V lost 10 bases to trimming and J lost 6 bases, with 21 bases between them. Germline V gene lookup returns CDR1 ENHRY and CDR2 SYGVKD. CDR3 coding DNA: TGTGCCACCCACCCCGGCCAGGGGTTCCCTGAAGCTTTCTTT. Amino acids: CATHPGQGFPEAFF.

The V call is TRBV18, the J call TRBJ1-5; the D is unclear. Germline assignment: CDR1 KGHSH and CDR2 LQKENI. The CDR3 contains 15 residues. The germline V and J ends were trimmed by 3 bases and 3 bases, with 12 bases remaining between them. CDR3 nucleotide sequence: TGTGCCAGCTCACCGGGCGGAGGGAACAATCAGCCCCAGCATTTT. Translated, it gives CASSPGGGNNQPQHF. Looking up the rest from reference TRBV18 and TRBJ1-5 gives the full variable domain: NAGVMQNPRHLVRRRGQEARLRCSPMKGHSHVYWYRQLPEEGLKFMVYLQKENIIDESGMPKERFSAEFPKEGPSILRIQQVVRGDSAAYFCASSPGGGNNQPQHFGDGTRLSIL.

The chain couples TRBV25-1 to TRBJ1-3; D call uncertain. The CDR3 covers 15 residues. Germline V gene data show CDR1 as MGHDK and CDR2 as SYGVNS. Trimming took off 2 bases at V and 2 bases at J, with 10 bases between the two ends. The CDR3, as DNA: TGTGCCAGCAGTGAAGTCGCATTAGCTGGAAACACCATATATTTT. Translation: CASSEVALAGNTIYF.

The chain joins TRBV4-2 to TRBJ1-3; 9 positions agree with TRBD1. Trimming took 4 bases from V and 0 from J; bases not matched to a gene: 1. Germline CDR1 LGHNA, CDR2 YNFKEQ. The CDR3 extends over 15 amino acids. The DNA of the CDR3 is TGTGCCAGCAGCCCGGGACAGGGCTCTGGAAACACCATATATTTT. This sequence encodes CASSPGQGSGNTIYF.

This clone has a single count. The V call is TRBV19, the J call TRBJ1-2; no reliable D call. The CDR3 covers 14 residues. The germline V gene encodes CDR1 LNHDA and CDR2 SQIVND (reference sequence). With 1 base removed from V and 4 bases from J, the gap between germline ends came to 10 bases. In nucleotides, the CDR3 is TGTGCCAGTAGTATAGCCCTCTCGCCCTATGGCTACACCTTC. It codes for CASSIALSPYGYTF. Full variable domain (outside the CDR3, taken from reference TRBV19 and TRBJ1-2): DGGITQSPKYLFRKEGQNVTLSCEQNLNHDAMYWYRQDPGQGLRLIYYSQIVNDFQKGDIAEGYSVSREKKESFPLTVTSAQKNPTAFYLCASSIALSPYGYTFGSGTRLTVV.

The V gene is TRBV5-1, the J gene TRBJ1-1; possibly TRBD1 for D (6 bases). From germline, CDR1 is SGHRS and CDR2 YFSETQ. With 0 bases removed from V and 1 base from J, the gap between germline ends came to 10 bases. This CDR3 spans 15 amino acids. The CDR3 sequence is CASSLAPTGNTEAFF. CDR3 DNA sequence: TGCGCCAGCAGCTTGGCCCCGACAGGGAACACTGAAGCTTTCTTT.

This clone appeared once. The chain links TRBV20-1 to TRBJ2-3; D is unclear. The CDR3 spans 11 residues. V shed 8 bases and J shed 0 bases, with 6 bases lying between them. Germline CDR1 DFQATT, CDR2 SNEGSKA (reference sequence). The CDR3 nucleotides read TGCAGTCCGTGCAGCACAGATACGCAGTATTTT. As protein: CSPCSTDTQYF.

This rearrangement joins TRBV24-1 to TRBJ1-2; 8 bases match TRBD1. This CDR3 has 13 residues. V shed 5 bases and J 6 bases; nucleotides not matched to a gene: 4. CDR1 and CDR2 (germline): KGHDR, SFDVKD. The CDR3 bases are TGTGCCACCAGTGGGACAGGGAGGGATGGCTACACCTTC. It yields the protein CATSGTGRDGYTF.

The V gene is TRBV7-2, the J gene TRBJ1-2; D is uncertain. CDR1 is SGHTA, CDR2 FQGNSA, per germline. The CDR3 contains 15 residues. V was clipped by 5 bases and J by 6 bases, with 19 bases between them. CDR3 region: CASSPGTDRSNGYTF. In nucleotides, the CDR3 is TGTGCCAGCAGCCCAGGAACGGACCGCTCCAATGGCTACACCTTC.

This clone showed up just once. CDR3 protein: CASSFGGRQGYEQYF. The DNA of the CDR3 is TGTGCCAGCAGTTTTGGGGGTCGGCAAGGTTACGAGCAGTACTTC. This chain uses TRBV28 with TRBJ2-7; D may correspond to TRBD1 or TRBD2 (5 bases each). The V end was cut by 3 bases, the J end by 4 bases, with 16 bases between. Germline V CDR1 and CDR2: MDHEN, SYDVKM. This CDR3 has 15 amino acids. Full variable domain (missing parts from reference TRBV28 and TRBJ2-7): DVKVTQSSRYLVKRTGEKVFLECVQDMDHENMFWYRQDPGLGLRLIYFSYDVKMKEKGDIPEGYSVSREKKERFSLILESASTNQTSMYLCASSFGGRQGYEQYFGPGTRLTVT.

This clone occurred once. This chain joins TRBV7-2 and TRBJ2-2; D remains ambiguous. Between the trimmed V and J ends, which lost 5 bases and 6 bases, there was a span of 10 bases. CDR1 SGHTA and CDR2 FQGNSA come from the germline V gene. The CDR3 contains 13 residues. CDR3 residues: CASSPRAAGELFF. CDR3 DNA: TGTGCCAGCAGCCCCCGGGCGGCCGGGGAGCTGTTTTTT. Full variable domain (rest looked up from reference TRBV7-2 and TRBJ2-2): GAGVSQSPSNKVTEKGKDVELRCDPISGHTALYWYRQSLGQGLEFLIYFQGNSAPDKSGLPSDRFSAERTGGSVSTLTIQRTQQEDSAVYLCASSPRAAGELFFGEGSRLTVL.

This clone has a single count. V is TRBV7-2 and J is TRBJ1-1; D is unresolved. The germline CDR1 and CDR2 sequences are SGHTA and FQGNSA. Trimming took off 1 base at V and 0 bases at J, with 3 bases between the two ends. The CDR3 spans 13 residues. CDR3 DNA sequence: TGTGCCAGCAGCTTAGGCATGAACACTGAAGCTTTCTTT. Translating it yields CASSLGMNTEAFF.

J is TRBJ2-3 and V is TRBV5-4; 12 bases fit TRBD2. V lost 5 bases and J lost 0; bases outside the gene matches: 4. CDR1 and CDR2 from the germline V gene are SGHNT and YYREEE (reference sequence). The CDR3 extends over 16 amino acids. The CDR3 DNA sequence: TGTGCCAGCAGACCCGGACTAGCGGGGAGCACAGATACGCAGTATTTT. Its protein product is CASRPGLAGSTDTQYF.

V and J are TRBV6-5 and TRBJ2-3; no reliable D call. Trimming left V 7 bases short and J 1 base short, with 9 bases between. The CDR3 extends over 13 amino acids. Germline CDR1 MNHEY, CDR2 SVGAGI. The CDR3 here is CASTQPGTDTQYF. The CDR3 DNA reads as TGTGCCAGCACCCAACCCGGCACAGATACGCAGTATTTT.

This chain links TRBV15 with TRBJ2-1; 7 bases fit TRBD1. Germline V gene lookup returns CDR1 LNHNV and CDR2 YYDKDF (reference sequence). J was trimmed by 4 bases and V by 6 bases; bases with no gene match: 6. This CDR3 is 14 amino acids long. This CDR3 is CATSPGTEYNEQFF. CDR3 DNA: TGTGCCACCAGTCCTGGGACAGAGTACAATGAGCAGTTCTTC.

The genes are TRBV5-6 and TRBJ1-6; 7 bases map to TRBD1. The CDR3 has 15 residues. V trimming: 4 bases; J trimming: 10 bases; junction bases outside the gene matches: 11. The germline V gene encodes CDR1 SGHDT and CDR2 YYEEEE. The DNA of the CDR3 is TGTGCCAGCAGCCGGACGCAGGGAGGGGGCTCACCCCTCCACTTT. It encodes CASSRTQGGGSPLHF.

CDR3 sequence (DNA): TGTGCCAGCAGCTCCGGGACTAGTGTAGATACGCAGTATTTT. Protein sequence: CASSSGTSVDTQYF. V and J are TRBV5-6 and TRBJ2-3; 8 bases map to TRBD2. The length of the CDR3 is 14 residues. Unmatched junction bases numbered 5, after V lost 3 bases and J lost 5 bases. The germline CDR1 and CDR2 sequences are SGHDT and YYEEEE.

The genes are TRBV10-3 and TRBJ1-1; 7 bases are a match to TRBD1. The germline CDR1 and CDR2 sequences are ENHRY and SYGVKD. This CDR3 has 16 amino acids. J gave up 3 bases and V 0 bases, and 7 bases lay outside the gene matches. The CDR3 nucleotides read TGTGCCATCAGTGAGTCGCAGGGTCAGGGGGACACTGAAGCTTTCTTT. This sequence encodes CAISESQGQGDTEAFF.

This clone was recorded many times. The gene calls are TRBV7-8 and TRBJ2-2; tentative D call: TRBD2 (5 bases). CDR1 is SGHVS and CDR2 is FQNEAQ in the germline V gene. The CDR3 is 13 amino acids. The CDR3 DNA reads as TGTTTCTCAGCGGAAATGAACACCGGGGAGCTGTTTTTT. This encodes CFSAEMNTGELFF.

This chain joins TRBV28 and TRBJ2-7; 8 bases align to TRBD1. Germline assignment: CDR1 MDHEN and CDR2 SYDVKM. The CDR3 length is 16 residues. The J segment lost 3 bases and the V segment lost 6 bases, leaving 13 bases of the junction unmatched. Here the CDR3 reads CASSRYKGTGIYEQYF. As DNA, the CDR3 is TGTGCCAGCAGCAGATATAAAGGGACAGGAATCTACGAGCAGTACTTC.

CDR3 protein: CASSQEVRQFNYGYTF. The CDR3 DNA is TGCGCCAGCAGCCAAGAAGTTCGGCAGTTCAACTATGGCTACACCTTC. The chain uses TRBV4-1 and TRBJ1-2; D uncertain. V was shortened by 0 bases and J by 2 bases, with 13 bases between the two germline ends. The CDR3 spans 16 residues. Per germline, CDR1 MGHRA and CDR2 YSYEKL.